This entry features one T cell receptor (beta chain) sequence. This clone has only one observation. Its antigen is currently not known. No per-base quality is available; no much larger clone lies one base away. This record comes from a study of shared clonotypes between healthy human individuals (dated by TCRdb to 2018 to 2021). Turning to the overall study: Two women and a few men aged 18 to 49 years were included in the cohort. Per donor, three plates each were used for CD4 naive and CD4 memory, two for CD8 naive, and one for CD8 memory. Leukapheresis yielded between about 0.94 and 8.9 billion PBMCs per donor. The study deeply sequenced blood TCR repertoires of five healthy adults to estimate repertoire size and the extent of clonotype sharing between individuals. Libraries were prepared and TCR repertoires were sequenced by different laboratories using diverse techniques, in order to increase sequencing depth and limit assay-specific biases. Study-wide conclusions, independent of this receptor: Naive subsets generally had larger estimated clonotype richness than memory subsets. When four donors were compared, the shared fraction of clonotypes was about 5.5% for naive CD4, about 4% for naive CD8, 2% to 2.5% for memory CD4, and about 0.36% for memory CD8. Compared with non-shared clonotypes, the clonotypes found in all four sorted-subset donors had higher generation probabilities. Sampling was restricted to blood, and TCR repertoires in tissues likely differ from the TCR repertoires found in blood. Even with the large sequencing depth, rarefaction of the sorted-subset datasets indicated that sequencing was incomplete. The genetic and exposure-history diversity represented was limited by the small number of donors. Pairwise subsampling indicated that sequencing depth was expected to affect the degree of clonotype sharing among donors.

For the CD8 naive samples, CD45RO-negative cells were positively selected for CCR7, yielding a CD45RA+CCR7+ population from which TemRA cells were excluded. Healthy HIV-negative adults with no recently reported acute infections or vaccinations were included as donors. All donors were Caucasian adults living in Nashville, Tennessee, USA. Blood was collected by leukapheresis, and PBMCs were isolated by Ficoll-Histopaque density gradient centrifugation and then cryopreserved in liquid nitrogen vapor phase. Analytical flow cytometry was used to check the purity and quantity of every magnetically sorted T cell population. From each sorted fraction, genomic DNA was isolated and quantified by UV absorbance on a Nanodrop 2000c. The V and J ends are trimmed by 5 bases and 15 bases, leaving 17 bases between them. The CDR3, from cysteine to phenylalanine, totals 12 residues. The DNA shown is the 36-base CDR3, in frame from base 1. According to the germline V gene, CDR1 reads SGHVS and CDR2 reads FNYEAQ.

Using the deep immunoSEQ assay, multiplex PCR amplified TCR CDR3 regions from genomic DNA. Extracted genomic DNA from each cell subset was distributed evenly across all wells of several immunoSEQ 96-well plates, and each plate was treated as a replicate. For sorted subsets, each replicate PCR was loaded with roughly 190 ng genomic DNA, equivalent to 30,000 or so T cell genomes. Purified libraries were quantified with a Qubit 3.0 fluorometer, sized on a Bioanalyzer 2100, and re-quantified with the KAPA Library Quantification kit. A separate single-read 150-cycle Illumina NextSeq 550 flow cell was used to sequence each immunoSEQ 96-well plate. From the authors' description of their analysis: Because only junctional sequences without quality scores were contained in the immunoSEQ output, filtering matching that applied to full-length reads could not be performed. Sequences were annotated with PyIR, a Python wrapper for IgBLAST v1.9, and V/J genes and CDR3 were assigned using IMGT germline references. Reads with weak V/J assignments (E-value above 1e-6), missing CDR3, stop codons, out-of-frame junctions, or ambiguous translated residues were removed. V3J clonotypes were defined as sequences sharing the same inferred V gene, J gene, and CDR3 amino acid sequence. Percentage overlap between repertoires was computed as shared unique clonotypes divided by the size of the smaller repertoire. Richness of each repertoire was evaluated using RTK rarefaction, the Chao1 estimator, and Recon v2.1 estimates of unobserved clonotypes. Generation probabilities were computed with OLGA for all TCRbeta clonotypes obtained by the gDNA method from a few donors. TCRdb holds this immuneACCESS table with in-frame rearrangements only. Some clones are missing; in checked studies, unresolved V genes explain under half, and the rest has no known cause. V and J calls plus clone size are reproduced from that table; the DNA served to infer D and trimming. Counted in this sample were about 820,000 clones; over 90% of them appeared once. Of the sample, approximately 25% falls within the top ten clones.

The sequencing input was naive CD8+ T cells sorted from blood. The cell subset or site label for this specimen denotes: CD45RA+CCR7+. The chain uses TRBV7-6 and TRBJ2-1; no D gene call is confident. This sequence originates from a young man in good health. CDR3 protein: CASSDESNRRFF. The nucleotide sequence is TGTGCCAGCAGCGACGAAAGTAATCGCCGGTTCTTC.